This is a list of T cell receptor beta chains from one sample in a study of blood T cell repertoires in COVID-19. Profiled with immunoSEQ multiplex PCR; TCRdb holds only in-frame clones, not every one. Of about 370,000 clones listed, more than 80% are singletons. What was sequenced was PBMCs or T cells enriched from blood (not recorded which). These TCRs come from a man aged 18 to 30 who had recovered from COVID-19. CDR3s include the opening cysteine and the closing phenylalanine or tryptophan. Each record gives: V gene, clone size, D gene, J gene, CDR3 DNA, CDR3 protein. D genes are given only for firm matches. The size field is filled for only some rows; it gives once, few, many or a size class.

>TRBV27|.|TRBD1|TRBJ1-1
TGTGCCAGCAGACCTCGACAGGGTATCCCCGTGAACACTGAAGCTTTCTTT
CASRPRQGIPVNTEAFF
>TRBV27|.|.|TRBJ2-2
TGTGCCAGCAGAAGGGACACGAACACCGGGGAGCTGTTTTTT
CASRRDTNTGELFF
>TRBV4-2|.|.|TRBJ2-2
TGTGCCAGCAGCCAACTTCGGACAGCGAACACCGGGGAGCTGTTTTTT
CASSQLRTANTGELFF
>TRBV27|few|TRBD1|TRBJ1-2
TGTGCCAGCAGCCGAGGGACAGCTTCCTATGGCTACACCTTC
CASSRGTASYGYTF
>TRBV30|.|TRBD1|TRBJ1-2
TGTGCCTGGAGTGGTGGCGGGACAGGGGGCGCCTCGAATGGCTACACCTTC
CAWSGGGTGGASNGYTF
>TRBV7-2|.|TRBD2|TRBJ2-5
TGTGCCAGCAGCTTATGGCTAGCGGGGGGAGAGACCCAGTACTTC
CASSLWLAGGETQYF
>TRBV28|.|TRBD2|TRBJ2-1
TGTGCCAGCAACGCTCGGACTAGTAACGTCCAGGTCAATGAGCAGTTCTTC
CASNARTSNVQVNEQFF
>TRBV14|.|TRBD1|TRBJ2-5
TGTGCCAGCAGCCTCGGGACAGACCAAGAGACCCAGTACTTC
CASSLGTDQETQYF
>TRBV5-6|once|.|TRBJ2-7
TGTGCCAGCAGCTTGTCTAGCTACGAGCAGTACTTC
CASSLSSYEQYF
>TRBV25-1|once|.|TRBJ1-6
TGTGCCAGCAGTGAATCCCGGGTGAGTTCACCCCTCCACTTT
CASSESRVSSPLHF
>TRBV27|.|TRBD1|TRBJ2-6
TGTGCCAGCACTAACTTGGGGGACAGGGGTCCCTCTGGGGCCAACGTCCTGACTTTC
CASTNLGDRGPSGANVLTF
>TRBV7-2|.|.|TRBJ1-6
TGTGCCAGCAGCTTTAGGGGTGGGTATTCACCCCTCCACTTT
CASSFRGGYSPLHF
>TRBV10-3|.|.|TRBJ1-1
TGTGCCATCAGTGCTGCGGGTTTTGACACTGAAGCTTTCTTT
CAISAAGFDTEAFF
>TRBV10-1|.|TRBD2|TRBJ2-1
TGCGCCAGCAGTGAGTCGGGGACTAGCGGCCTCAATGAGCAGTTCTTC
CASSESGTSGLNEQFF
>TRBV5-1|.|.|TRBJ1-2
TGCGCCAGCAGCTTTTCAAGAGGGGACATAGGGAACTATGGCTACACCTTC
CASSFSRGDIGNYGYTF
>TRBV21-1|.|.|TRBJ2-1
TGTGCCAGCAGCCCCCGGACAGGGACTGAGCAGTTCTTC
CASSPRTGTEQFF
>TRBV29-1|.|TRBD1|TRBJ2-7
TGCAGCGTTGAGGGGACAGGCCTCCCCTACGAGCAGTACTTC
CSVEGTGLPYEQYF
>TRBV27|.|TRBD1|TRBJ2-1
TGTGCCAGTAAAGACCCGGGACAGGTTTTCAATGAGCAGTTCTTC
CASKDPGQVFNEQFF
>TRBV7-2|.|TRBD1|TRBJ1-4
TGTGCCAGCAGCTCCGGGACAGGGCATGAAAAACTGTTTTTT
CASSSGTGHEKLFF
>TRBV29-1|.|TRBD1|TRBJ1-5
TGCAGCGTCGCGACAGGGACCGATCAGCCCCAGCATTTT
CSVATGTDQPQHF
>TRBV21-1|.|.|TRBJ2-1
TGTGCCAGCAGCAAAGAAATTGGGACTAGCGGGAGCGGAGATGAGCAGTTCTTC
CASSKEIGTSGSGDEQFF
>TRBV5-4|once|TRBD2|TRBJ2-3
TGTGCCAGCAGCTTGGGACTAGCGGGAGTATCAGATACGCAGTATTTT
CASSLGLAGVSDTQYF
>TRBV27|.|TRBD1|TRBJ2-7
TGTGCCAGCAGTTTGAGGGGGACAGGCTCCTACGAGCAGTACTTC
CASSLRGTGSYEQYF
>TRBV3-1/TRBV3-2|.|TRBD1|TRBJ1-2
TGTGCCAGCAGCCAACCGACGACAGGGGTTTTGGGGGGCTACACCTTC
CASSQPTTGVLGGYTF
>TRBV19|.|.|TRBJ2-3
TGTGCCAGTAGACCACGGGGGGCAAACACAGATACGCAGTATTTT
CASRPRGANTDTQYF
>TRBV28|.|TRBD1|TRBJ1-2
TGTGCCAGTACGGACAGGGACGGCTACACCTTC
CASTDRDGYTF
>TRBV6-5|.|.|TRBJ1-6
TGTGCCAGCAGTTACTCGAGTGGGACATTCGGTTCACCCCTCCACTTT
CASSYSSGTFGSPLHF
>TRBV12-3/TRBV12-4|.|.|TRBJ2-3
TGTGCCAGCAGTCCCGGCGGCGTAGATACGCAGTATTTT
CASSPGGVDTQYF
>TRBV24-1|.|TRBD2|TRBJ2-5
TGTGCCACCAGTGATCTTAGCGGGATTGAAGAGACCCAGTACTTC
CATSDLSGIEETQYF
>TRBV9|.|.|TRBJ2-1
TGTGCCAGCAGCCCCAATCAGGTCCTCTACAATGAGCAGTTCTTC
CASSPNQVLYNEQFF
>TRBV6-5|.|TRBD1|TRBJ1-4
TGTGCCAGCAGGACAGGGGGAGGTGAAAAACTGTTTTTT
CASRTGGGEKLFF
>TRBV7-8|.|.|TRBJ2-5
TGTGCCAGCAGCCCCTGGGGGGAAGAGACCCAGTACTTC
CASSPWGEETQYF
>TRBV19|.|.|TRBJ2-7
TGTGCCAGTAGTACTGGAAGTGGGGGGTCGGTCTACGAGCAGTACTTC
CASSTGSGGSVYEQYF
>TRBV3-1/TRBV3-2|.|TRBD2|TRBJ2-3
TGTGCCAGCAGCCAAGGCGGCGGGAGGGTAGATACGCAGTATTTT
CASSQGGGRVDTQYF
>TRBV11-2|.|TRBD1|TRBJ2-1
TGTGCCAGCAGCCCCGGGACAGGGAAATACAATGAGCAGTTCTTC
CASSPGTGKYNEQFF
>TRBV28|.|.|TRBJ2-7
TGTGCCAGCAGTTTACTAGGGCAGGGTGACCTCTACGAGCAGTACTTC
CASSLLGQGDLYEQYF
>TRBV28|once|.|TRBJ1-2
TGTGCCAGCAGTTTACGGGGCTATGGCTACACCTTC
CASSLRGYGYTF
>TRBV14|.|TRBD1|TRBJ1-5
TGTGCCAGCAGCTCTACAGGGGGACAGCCCCAGCATTTT
CASSSTGGQPQHF
>TRBV4-2|.|TRBD2|TRBJ2-1
TGTGCCAGCAGCCCGAACCCACTAGCGGGAGATTTCTACAATGAGCAGTTCTTC
CASSPNPLAGDFYNEQFF
>TRBV25-1|.|TRBD1|TRBJ1-4
TGTGCCAGCAGAGAAACAGGGGAAGTCGGTGGAAAACTGTTTTTT
CASRETGEVGGKLFF
>TRBV19|.|TRBD1|TRBJ1-2
TGTGCCAGTAGTGATCCCGGACAGGGGAACTATGGCTACACCTTC
CASSDPGQGNYGYTF
>TRBV5-1|once|.|TRBJ1-1
TGCGCCAGCACTCCCACCGGGGTGGCCGCATACACTGAAGCTTTCTTT
CASTPTGVAAYTEAFF
>TRBV24-1|.|.|TRBJ2-1
TGTGCCACCGGACAATGGGAAAGTGAGCAGTTCTTC
CATGQWESEQFF
>TRBV5-8|.|TRBD2|TRBJ2-3
TGTGCCAGCAGCCCAAGACTAGCGGGGGAGAGCACAGATACGCAGTATTTT
CASSPRLAGESTDTQYF
>TRBV15|.|TRBD1|TRBJ1-5
TGTGCCACCAGACCCTCGGACAGGGGAGGAAGCAATCAGCCCCAGCATTTT
CATRPSDRGGSNQPQHF
>TRBV7-9|.|.|TRBJ2-7
TGTGCCAGCATACCAAGTGGGGCCAGGGGACGGGTTTTC
CASIPSGARGRVF
>TRBV29-1|.|.|TRBJ2-1
TGCAGCGTTGTATCAGGCTTTCAGGGGTCTGAGCAGTTCTTC
CSVVSGFQGSEQFF
>TRBV6-5|many|.|TRBJ1-6
TGTGCCAGTTCCTGGGGGCCATCCTATAATTCACCCCTCCACTTT
CASSWGPSYNSPLHF
>TRBV7-3|.|TRBD1|TRBJ2-5
TGTGCCAGCAGCCCGACAGGGGGCGCCCAAGAGACCCAGTACTTC
CASSPTGGAQETQYF
>TRBV12-5|.|TRBD1|TRBJ1-1
TGTGCTAGTGGTTTGGTAGGGGACAGGGACACTGAAGCTTTCTTT
CASGLVGDRDTEAFF
>TRBV5-5|.|.|TRBJ1-3
TGTGCCAGCAGCTTGAACACAGCTTTAGGGGGACCCTCTGGAAACACCATATATTTT
CASSLNTALGGPSGNTIYF
>TRBV18|once|TRBD1|TRBJ2-2
TGTGCCAGCTCACCACGTTGGGACAGTAACACCGGGGAGCTGTTTTTT
CASSPRWDSNTGELFF
>TRBV3-1/TRBV3-2|.|TRBD1|TRBJ2-5
TGTGCCAGCAGCCAATCAGGACAGGGGGAGACCCAGTACTTC
CASSQSGQGETQYF
>TRBV5-8|once|TRBD1|TRBJ1-4
TGTGCCAGCAGGTTAAACCAGGGGGTTAATGAAAAACTGTTTTTT
CASRLNQGVNEKLFF
>TRBV27|.|.|TRBJ1-2
TGTGCCAGCAGACCACAGGGTTTGGTCTATGGCTACACCTTC
CASRPQGLVYGYTF
>TRBV7-8|.|.|TRBJ1-3
TGTGCCAGCAGCTTAGTGACATATGACCTCTCTGGAAACACCATATATTTT
CASSLVTYDLSGNTIYF
>TRBV7-6|few|TRBD1|TRBJ2-6
TGTGCCAGCAGCTTAGGAGTGGGGACAGTGGTGTCCTCTGGGGCCAACGTCCTGACTTTC
CASSLGVGTVVSSGANVLTF
>TRBV7-2|.|TRBD1|TRBJ1-2
TGTGCCAGCAGCTCACGCCAGGGACAGGGCCGGGCTGGCTACACCTTC
CASSSRQGQGRAGYTF
>TRBV7-3|.|TRBD2|TRBJ2-2
TGTGCCAGCAGCAGGGCGGGGGGCACCGGGGAGCTGTTTTTT
CASSRAGGTGELFF